This entry lists 5 T cell receptor beta chains sequenced from one sample in a study of blood T cells in healthy people across ages. For the second PCR, which ran for roughly 6 to 11 cycles, a sample-barcoded 5' primer and a J-beta primer mix were used. Using its own MiXCR run on the 5' RACE reads, TCRdb lists one record per CDR3 protein. The sample records about 1.8 million distinct CDR3 sequences, 40% to 55% being singletons. The sequencing sample was made of blood. The receptors originated from a woman aged 40 to 49 in good health.

This clonotype was seen a few times. The chain couples TRBV9 to TRBJ2-6; TRBD2 aligns across 9 bases. From germline, CDR1 is SGDLS and CDR2 YYNGEE. The CDR3 is 14 residues long. Trimming at V came to 3 bases and at J to 11 bases, leaving 6 bases not matched to a gene. The chain's CDR3 is CASSARRGGYVLTF. CDR3 nucleotide sequence: TGTGCCAGCAGCGCTAGGCGGGGGGGATACGTCCTGACTTTC.

The chain recombines TRBV28 with TRBJ2-7; D call uncertain. This CDR3 region has 13 residues. Between the trimmed V and J ends, which lost 3 bases and 2 bases, there was a span of 8 bases. The V gene's germline CDR1 is MDHEN and CDR2 SYDVKM. The chain's CDR3 is CASSFGDPYEQYF. The CDR3 DNA follows: TGTGCCAGCAGTTTTGGGGATCCCTACGAGCAGTACTTC.

This clonotype turned up a few times. The rearrangement uses TRBV3-1 and TRBJ2-7; D uncertain. Germline CDR1 is LGHDT and CDR2 is YNNKEL (reference sequence). V was trimmed by 2 bases and J by 0 bases, leaving 8 bases between them. The CDR3 loop spans 14 amino acids. CDR3 amino acids: CASSQSPSSYEQYF. CDR3 DNA sequence: TGTGCCAGCAGCCAAAGCCCCAGCTCCTACGAGCAGTACTTC.

This clonotype turned up a few times. This chain uses TRBV11-2 with TRBJ2-1; D perhaps matches TRBD2 (5 bases). The germline V and J ends were trimmed by 4 bases and 2 bases, with 12 bases remaining between them. This CDR3 is 15 amino acids long. Germline CDR1 is SGHAT and CDR2 is FQNNGV. CDR3 sequence: CASSYLRVAYNEQFF. The CDR3 DNA reads as TGTGCCAGCAGCTATTTGAGGGTAGCCTACAATGAGCAGTTCTTC.

The rearrangement links TRBV6-6 to TRBJ2-7, with D perhaps TRBD2 (5 bases). The J call may be incorrect, as the DNA end agrees better with TRBJ2-5. Germline values: CDR1 MNHNY, CDR2 SVGAGI (reference sequence). This CDR3 has 13 amino acids. CDR3 protein: CASSATSSETQYF. CDR3 DNA: TGTGCCAGCAGTGCCACTAGTTCTGAGACCCAGTACTTC.